This record covers a single TCR beta chain. These data are taken from a study of T cell repertoires in cytomegalovirus infection. Via MiXCR, TCRdb re-called the reads, giving one row per CDR3 protein. The sample lists around 450,000 distinct CDR3 sequences, under 40% occurring once. V lost 2 bases, J lost 4 bases, and 4 bases stayed unmatched. The CDR3 consists of 15 residues. Per the germline V gene, CDR1 is KGHSH and CDR2 is LQKENI. This TCR was sampled from a human donor in good health (CMV status not recorded). Some clones in this sample may be carry-over from other donors' samples. The chain joins TRBV18 to TRBJ1-2; 10 bases align to TRBD1. Sample: PBMCs. The CDR3 protein is CASSPTGTGAYGYTF. The CDR3 bases are TGTGCCAGCTCACCAACCGGGACAGGGGCCTATGGCTACACCTTC. Drawing the rest from reference TRBV18 and TRBJ1-2, the complete variable domain is NAGVMQNPRHLVRRRGQEARLRCSPMKGHSHVYWYRQLPEEGLKFMVYLQKENIIDESGMPKERFSAEFPKEGPSILRIQQVVRGDSAAYFCASSPTGTGAYGYTFGSGTRLTVV.